The clone carrying this T cell receptor beta chain was observed a handful of times. Its specificity is unknown. Trimming removed 10 bases from V and 4 bases from J, with 14 bases in between. The CDR3 is 13 amino acids. Germline values: CDR1 MDHEN, CDR2 SYDVKM. Profiled with immunoSEQ multiplex PCR; TCRdb holds only in-frame clones, not every one. The sample lists 25,000 to 30,000 clones; around 81% were seen once. The sample is drawn from a study of T cells in localized non-small cell lung cancer. Overall study findings and caveats: Multi-region tumor sequencing was not done, so intratumor heterogeneity could not be excluded. Adjacent lung held a median roughly 56 of the top 100 tumor clones. Longer overall survival accompanied higher blood T cell density. Clonality peaked in uninvolved adjacent lung rather than tumor.

The sample here was peripheral blood mononuclear cells, taken before any cancer treatment. The TCR originated in a man aged 40 to 70 with stage III lung adenocarcinoma. The chain uses TRBV28 and TRBJ1-5; D is unresolved. CDR3 in amino acids: CATHRMGNQPQHF. CDR3 nucleotide sequence: TGTGCCACCCACCGAATGGGAAATCAGCCCCAGCATTTT.